These T cell receptor beta chains were read from a single sample in a study of T cell repertoires in cytomegalovirus infection. MiXCR was run by TCRdb on the reads, yielding one entry per CDR3 protein. Of roughly 860,000 distinct CDR3 sequences listed, over 25% were seen once; the top ten hold 9.5% to 15%. No antigen has been assigned to these receptors. This sample comprised cultured CD8+ T cells from PBMCs, obtained from culture after CMV antigen stimulation. The receptors were gathered from a human donor in good health (CMV status not recorded). Some clones in this sample may be carry-over from other donors' samples. Both conserved end residues are part of each CDR3. The D gene is left open where the match is weak. Clone size is shown for a subset of rows, as once, few, many or a class of expanded clone.

few,TRBJ2-7,.,TRBV20-1,TGCAGTGCTCGTCCGGGACTCACTTTATCCTACGAGCAGTACTTC,CSARPGLTLSYEQYF
.,TRBJ2-1,.,TRBV27,TGTGCCAGCAGTTTAAGGGGGGAGAAATATGAGCAGTTCTTC,CASSLRGEKYEQFF
.,TRBJ2-3,.,TRBV27,TGTGCCAGCAGTTTATCGTGGGGGGCTTACACAGATACGCAGTATTTT,CASSLSWGAYTDTQYF
once,TRBJ2-7,.,TRBV2,TGTGCCAGCATTGGGTGGTTCGAGCAGTACTTC,CASIGWFEQYF
few,TRBJ1-1,.,TRBV4-1,TGCGCCAGCAGCCAAGTCCCGGGTGGACGCACTGAAGCTTTCTTT,CASSQVPGGRTEAFF
few,TRBJ1-2,TRBD1,TRBV28,TGTGCCAGCAGTTTAAACAGGGGTATTAACTATGGCTACACCTTC,CASSLNRGINYGYTF
many,TRBJ2-7,.,TRBV7-9,TGTGCCAGCAGCTTTACGGTGGGGCAGATTATCGACGAGCAGTACTTC,CASSFTVGQIIDEQYF
many,TRBJ1-1,.,TRBV7-9,TGTGCCAGCAGTTCCTTAGGGGGCACTGAAGCTTTCTTT,CASSSLGGTEAFF
.,TRBJ1-2,.,TRBV20-1,TGCAGTGCTAGAGATCTTGGTTCAGGTGACTACACCTTC,CSARDLGSGDYTF
.,TRBJ1-4,.,TRBV7-4,TGTGCCAGCAGCTTAGAAGGGGATAAGGGCATTTTT,CASSLEGDKGIF
.,TRBJ2-7,.,TRBV6-2/TRBV6-3,TGTGCCAGCAGTTCCCACCCCAGCGGCTACGAGCAGTACTTC,CASSSHPSGYEQYF
many,TRBJ2-2,TRBD1,TRBV7-2,TGTGCCAGCACACAGGACAGGGGGGGAAACACCGGGGAGCTGTTTTTT,CASTQDRGGNTGELFF
.,TRBJ2-1,TRBD2,TRBV10-2,TGCGCCAGCAGTGAGTACGGGACTAACTACGATGAGCAGTTCTTC,CASSEYGTNYDEQFF
few,TRBJ1-1,.,TRBV12-3/TRBV12-4,TGTGCCAGCAGTATGGGGAGCGGCACTGAAGCTTTCTTT,CASSMGSGTEAFF
once,TRBJ1-3,.,TRBV2,TGTGCCAGCATTGGGGGAGGAAACACCATATATTTT,CASIGGGNTIYF
.,TRBJ2-2,TRBD1,TRBV20-1,TGCAGTGCTAGAGTAGGGCAGGGGGAAATGACCGGGGAGCTGTTTTTT,CSARVGQGEMTGELFF
.,TRBJ2-7,.,TRBV7-4,TGTGCCAGCAGCGTAATATTATACGAGCAGTACTTC,CASSVILYEQYF
few,TRBJ1-1,TRBD1,TRBV25-1,TGTGCCAGCAGTGATCCTGGACAGGATATGAACACTGAAGCTTTCTTT,CASSDPGQDMNTEAFF
many,TRBJ2-1,TRBD2,TRBV12-3/TRBV12-4,TGTGCCAGCAGCTTTTCTAGCGGGGGAGGGAATGAGCAGTTCTTC,CASSFSSGGGNEQFF
.,TRBJ1-5,.,TRBV7-6,TGTGCCAGCACCCTAGAAGGGGGCAATCAGCCCCAGCATTTT,CASTLEGGNQPQHF
few,TRBJ2-7,.,TRBV6-8,TGTGCCAGCCGAAGCCTCTCGGACAGCCACGAGCAGTACTTC,CASRSLSDSHEQYF
.,TRBJ1-1,TRBD1,TRBV3-1,TGTGCCAGCAGGCCACAGGGGAAGACTGAAGCTTTCTTT,CASRPQGKTEAFF
few,TRBJ2-1,.,TRBV15,TGTGCCACCAGCAGAGATACAGGGAATGAGCAGTTCTTC,CATSRDTGNEQFF
many,TRBJ2-1,TRBD2,TRBV5-5,TGTGCCAGCAGTCGGACGGGGGGGAATGAGCAGTTCTTC,CASSRTGGNEQFF
.,TRBJ2-1,TRBD1,TRBV27,TGTGCCAGCAGTCCCGGGACAGGGGGCGGTGAGCAGTTCTTC,CASSPGTGGGEQFF
.,TRBJ2-7,.,TRBV7-9,TGTGCCAGCAGCTCCACGGACCGGGTACTGGCCTACGAGCAGTACTTC,CASSSTDRVLAYEQYF
many,TRBJ2-3,TRBD1,TRBV7-9,TGTGCCAGCAGCGCCGACAGGGACACAGATACGCAGTATTTT,CASSADRDTDTQYF
.,TRBJ2-7,.,TRBV19,TGTGCCAGTAGTATTTCGGCGGATAAGCAGTACTTC,CASSISADKQYF
.,TRBJ1-1,TRBD1,TRBV14,TGTGCCAGCAGCCGAGAGACAGGGGCCACTGAAGCTTTCTTT,CASSRETGATEAFF
.,TRBJ2-1,.,TRBV9,TGTGCCAGCTCAACCCCAGCTGGGACACCCTCCTACAATGAGCAGTTCTTC,CASSTPAGTPSYNEQFF
few,TRBJ1-2,TRBD1,TRBV29-1,TGCAGCGTTGAAGACAGGACAGGGCGACCCTATGGCTACACCTTC,CSVEDRTGRPYGYTF
few,TRBJ2-1,TRBD2,TRBV5-6,TGTGCCAGCAGCCCACTAGCGGGGGGCCACCCCAGCTCCTACAATGAGCAGTTCTTC,CASSPLAGGHPSSYNEQFF
.,TRBJ2-5,TRBD1,TRBV4-1,TGCGCCAGCAGCCATCCCGCAGGGGGGACAGGGGTGGATAGGGAGACCCAGTACTTC,CASSHPAGGTGVDRETQYF
.,TRBJ2-6,.,TRBV2,TGTGCCAGCACCCCCGAGATGCTCTCTGGGGCCAACGTCCTGACTTTC,CASTPEMLSGANVLTF
.,TRBJ2-1,TRBD2,TRBV12-3/TRBV12-4,TGTGCCAGCAGTTTAGAGGCCCTAGCGGGGGGCCCCAATGAGCAGTTCTTC,CASSLEALAGGPNEQFF
many,TRBJ1-5,.,TRBV7-2,TGTGCCAGCAGCACCCCCGAAGGTTCTCATAGCAATCAGCCCCAGCATTTT,CASSTPEGSHSNQPQHF
.,TRBJ2-5,TRBD1,TRBV19,TGTGCCAGCCAGGGGGTCGACTACCAAGAGACCCAGTACTTC,CASQGVDYQETQYF
few,TRBJ2-3,TRBD1,TRBV7-9,TGTGCCAGCAGCCCCACCATCACAGGGGGCAGACCAGATACGCAGTATTTT,CASSPTITGGRPDTQYF
few,TRBJ2-5,.,TRBV7-6,TGTGCCAGCAGCCGGGGTGGGTACCAAGAGACCCAGTACTTC,CASSRGGYQETQYF
once,TRBJ1-1,.,TRBV20-1,TGCAGTGCTAGAGTGCTAGGGCGGGGGAACACTGAAGCTTTCTTT,CSARVLGRGNTEAFF
few,TRBJ2-5,.,TRBV7-6,TGTGCCAGCATCCAATCAGGGGGGGAGACCCAGTACTTC,CASIQSGGETQYF
.,TRBJ1-3,.,TRBV4-3,TGCGCCAGCAGCCAAGATATCACCTCTGGAAACACCATATATTTT,CASSQDITSGNTIYF
many,TRBJ2-7,TRBD1,TRBV12-3/TRBV12-4,TGTGCCAGCAGTTTAACAGGGGTAGGCTACGAGCAGTACTTC,CASSLTGVGYEQYF
.,TRBJ2-1,TRBD1,TRBV11-3,TGTGCCAGCAGCCACTGGGACAGGGAGTACAATGAGCAGTTCTTC,CASSHWDREYNEQFF
few,TRBJ2-5,.,TRBV4-3,TGCGCCAGCAGCCAAGAGTCAGGGCCGGCGGAGACCCAGTACTTC,CASSQESGPAETQYF
.,TRBJ2-1,.,TRBV5-1,TGCGCCAGCAGCCACACAGAGGGGAATGAGCAGTTCTTC,CASSHTEGNEQFF
.,TRBJ2-5,.,TRBV7-9,TGTGCCAGTAGCCCCTACTCGGGCTTCGAAGAGACCCAGTACTTC,CASSPYSGFEETQYF
.,TRBJ2-2,.,TRBV7-2,TGTGCCAGCAGCTTAGCCGGAGGATTGAACACCGAGGAGCTGTTTTTT,CASSLAGGLNTEELFF
.,TRBJ2-1,TRBD2,TRBV9,TGTGCCAGCAGCGCATCCGGGACTAGCGGGGGCAATGAGCAGTTCTTC,CASSASGTSGGNEQFF
many,TRBJ2-3,TRBD2,TRBV7-2,TGTGCCAGCAGCTCCTCGGGGGGGCTGGTAGATACGCAGTATTTT,CASSSSGGLVDTQYF
many,TRBJ1-3,.,TRBV7-9,TGTGCCAGCAGCTCCGGACAGAGCTCTGGAAACACCATATATTTT,CASSSGQSSGNTIYF
few,TRBJ1-5,.,TRBV7-8,TGTGCCAGCAGCTTAGCGGGAGCCCAAAGGTCCCAGCATTTT,CASSLAGAQRSQHF
.,TRBJ1-2,.,TRBV12-3/TRBV12-4,TGTGCCAGCGAGAAAAGCGGGGGCGGGGGCTACACCTTC,CASEKSGGGGYTF
.,TRBJ2-3,.,TRBV7-9,TGTGCCAGCAGCTTAATAGGACAGAGGAAATCCACAGATACGCAGTATTTT,CASSLIGQRKSTDTQYF
.,TRBJ2-1,TRBD2,TRBV11-2,TGTGCCAGCAGCTTAAGGAGCGGGGGCCCTTACAATGAGCAGTTCTTC,CASSLRSGGPYNEQFF
few,TRBJ1-5,.,TRBV7-2,TGTGCCAGCAGCTTGATCATGGGTAGCAATCAGCCCCAGCATTTT,CASSLIMGSNQPQHF
.,TRBJ1-1,.,TRBV27,TGTGCCAGCAGCCCCTATGGAAGGCCCCCCATGAACACTGAAGCTTTCTTT,CASSPYGRPPMNTEAFF
.,TRBJ2-2,.,TRBV19,TGTGCCAGTAGTATGTGGAGGGGCCTGAACACCGGGGAGCTGTTTTTT,CASSMWRGLNTGELFF
few,TRBJ1-6,TRBD1,TRBV6-1,TGTGCCAGCAGTTATGGTCTGGGACAGGGAACGTCACCCCTCCACTTT,CASSYGLGQGTSPLHF
few,TRBJ2-3,.,TRBV6-1,TGTGCCAGCAGTGAATGGGGGTCAACTAGCACAGATACGCAGTATTTT,CASSEWGSTSTDTQYF